This note documents a single TCR beta chain sequence. The data are from a study of blood T cell repertoires in COVID-19. Study overall: From the United States, Italy and Spain came samples of acute and convalescent COVID-19.

Generated by immunoSEQ multiplex PCR, the TCRdb table keeps only in-frame clones and is missing some. Among 390,000 or so clones listed, nearly 90% were seen once. Germline V lookup: CDR1 KGHSH, CDR2 LQKENI. The CDR3 has 16 amino acids. Trimming removed 0 bases from V and 5 bases from J; junction bases left unmatched: 5. Sequences were obtained from peripheral blood. This sequence was found in a young man with active or convalescent COVID-19. This rearrangement joins TRBV18 to TRBJ2-1; 9 bases line up with TRBD2. Here the CDR3 DNA reads TGTGCCAGCTCACCACCGGGGCGGGGGGGCGACAATGAGCAGTTCTTC. This codes for CASSPPGRGGDNEQFF.